The 19 T cell receptor beta chains presented below share a single source sample, sequenced in a study of T-cell reconstitution after alpha-beta-depleted transplantation in children. Antigens for these TCRs are unknown. Study-level results: Newly generated T cells supplied most T-cell counts and diversity one year post-transplant.

TCRbeta library construction was performed incorporating unique molecular identifiers. TCRdb ran MiXCR on the PCR reads and lists one entry per CDR3 protein. The repertoire includes a few hundred thousand distinct CDR3 sequences, just over 7.5% of them detected once, and approximately 9.1% sits in the top ten. The input for sequencing was peripheral blood, taken 360 days after TCRalphabeta/CD19-depleted stem cell transplant. The receptors were sampled from a female patient aged 2-15 years who had a stem cell transplant for Fanconi anemia, so the T cells may come from the graft donor.

A single count supports this clonotype. This CDR3 fails to terminate in the conserved phenylalanine or tryptophan, so it likely reflects a read error. The chain links TRBV7-9 to TRBJ2-5, with D uncertain. This CDR3 has 14 residues. Germline CDR1 is SEHNR and CDR2 is FQNEAQ (reference sequence). V dropped 5 bases and J dropped 5 bases, with 15 bases sitting between them. CDR3 DNA: TGTGCCAGCAGCCAATCCGGCGGTGAGGAGACCCAGTACGTC. Amino acids: CASSQSGGEETQYV.

This clonotype was found many times. The chain recombines TRBV5-1 with TRBJ2-1; 11 nucleotides align to TRBD2. The V gene's germline CDR1 is SGHRS and CDR2 YFSETQ. The CDR3 extends over 16 amino acids. The ends lost 3 bases at V and 5 bases at J; junction bases unmatched: 7. Here the CDR3 reads CASSSIGLAGDNEQFF. The DNA of the CDR3 is TGCGCCAGCAGCTCGATTGGACTAGCGGGCGACAATGAGCAGTTCTTC.

This clonotype was detected many times. The chain carries TRBV10-3 and TRBJ1-1, with D unresolved. The germline V gene has CDR1 ENHRY and CDR2 SYGVKD. V lost 6 bases, J lost 0 bases, and 8 bases lay in between. The CDR3 runs to 13 residues. CDR3 bases: TGTGCCATCAGCCCGGGCGTGAACACTGAAGCTTTCTTT. This gives the protein CAISPGVNTEAFF.

This clonotype was counted between two and nine times. The V and J genes are TRBV5-4 and TRBJ1-5; the D gene is possibly TRBD1 (6 bases). V was clipped by 2 bases and J by 7 bases, with 28 bases between them. Germline CDR1 and CDR2: SGHNT and YYREEE (reference sequence). The CDR3 is 19 amino acids. The chain's CDR3 is CASSLPGQSGGKGEQPQHF. In DNA form, the CDR3 reads TGTGCCAGCAGCTTACCGGGACAATCGGGAGGGAAGGGAGAGCAGCCCCAGCATTTT.

This chain joins TRBV3-1 and TRBJ2-7, with 8 positions matching TRBD2. Germline values: CDR1 LGHDT, CDR2 YNNKEL (reference sequence). Trimming at V came to 0 bases and at J to 6 bases, leaving 4 bases not matched to a gene. The CDR3 is 14 amino acids. CDR3 protein: CASSQEGLGSEQYF. CDR3 coding DNA: TGTGCCAGCAGCCAAGAGGGACTAGGGAGCGAGCAGTACTTC.

This clonotype was observed a handful of times. The chain carries TRBV27 and TRBJ1-5; 9 positions agree with TRBD1. This CDR3 is 17 amino acids long. CDR1 MNHEY and CDR2 SMNVEV come from the germline V gene (reference sequence). V shed 0 bases and J 6 bases; nucleotides not matched to a gene: 9. The CDR3 sequence is CASSLSPGTGNRQPQHF. Here the CDR3 DNA reads TGTGCCAGCAGTTTATCCCCCGGGACAGGGAACCGTCAGCCCCAGCATTTT.

In this sample, this clonotype turned up many times. This chain uses TRBV6-5 with TRBJ1-1; D remains ambiguous. The germline CDR1 and CDR2 sequences are MNHEY and SVGAGI. CDR3 length: 14 residues. V lost 3 bases, J lost 1 base, and 9 bases lay in between. CDR3 nucleotide sequence: TGTGCCAGCAGTTATGCACGATGGAACACTGAAGCTTTCTTT. It encodes CASSYARWNTEAFF.

This clonotype occurred a few times. The V gene is TRBV14, the J gene TRBJ2-1; TRBD2 agrees at 8 bases. The CDR3 runs 13 residues. The V segment lost 6 bases and the J segment 10 bases; nucleotides outside the gene matches: 8. Germline values: CDR1 SGHDN, CDR2 FVKESK. CDR3 sequence: CASRVAGSGEQFF. In DNA form, the CDR3 reads TGTGCCAGCAGGGTAGCGGGGTCGGGGGAGCAGTTCTTC.

As to this clonotype: One end of the junction does not line up with germline, which may come from a read error. This chain joins TRBV7-9 and TRBJ2-7; D is uncertain. The germline CDR1 and CDR2 sequences are SEHNR and FQNEAQ (reference sequence). The CDR3 contains 11 residues. The CDR3 bases are TGTGCCAGCAGCATGGGCCCCGCGGTGGATTTC. Protein product: CASSMGPAVDF.

The chain employs TRBV5-1 and TRBJ2-2; 7 positions agree with TRBD1. Germline V gene sequence: CDR1 SGHRS, CDR2 YFSETQ. With 3 bases clipped from V and 2 bases from J, the junction kept 10 bases outside the gene matches. This CDR3 region has 17 residues. The CDR3 DNA follows: TGCGCCAGCAGCTCGGGACAGAGCCCCCCTAACACCGGGGAGCTGTTTTTT. Protein sequence: CASSSGQSPPNTGELFF.

This clonotype was found many times. V and J are TRBV27 and TRBJ2-5, with D possibly TRBD1 on 5 matching bases. The CDR3 spans 14 residues. From germline, CDR1 is MNHEY and CDR2 SMNVEV (reference sequence). Trimming pared 2 bases from V and 1 base from J, leaving 8 bases between. CDR3 loop: CASSLPDSQETQYF. DNA for the CDR3: TGTGCCAGCAGTTTACCCGACAGCCAAGAGACCCAGTACTTC.

This clonotype appeared many times. The gene calls are TRBV12-3 or TRBV12-4 and TRBJ2-5; D remains ambiguous. This CDR3 comprises 14 residues. The V gene lost 2 bases and the J gene lost 7 bases, with 14 bases spanning the gap. The CDR3 DNA follows: TGTGCCAGCAGTTTATCTCCAGAGCATGCGACCCAGTACTTC. It is translated as CASSLSPEHATQYF.

At least ten counts were recorded for this clonotype. This chain uses TRBV10-3 with TRBJ2-4; 9 nucleotides agree with TRBD1. Germline loops: CDR1 ENHRY, CDR2 SYGVKD. The CDR3 is 17 residues long. J gave up 1 base and V 0 bases, and 4 bases lay outside the gene matches. CDR3 in DNA: TGTGCCATCAGTGAGTCCGGGACAGGGATGGCCAAAAACATTCAGTACTTC. Translated: CAISESGTGMAKNIQYF.

This clonotype was seen at least ten times. The chain carries TRBV30 and TRBJ2-1; D possibly corresponds to TRBD2 (6 bases). The CDR3 is 14 residues long. V dropped 2 bases and J dropped 9 bases, with 17 bases sitting between them. Germline V gene lookup returns CDR1 GTSNPN and CDR2 SVGIG (reference sequence). The CDR3 loop reads CAWSSSNAAGEQFF. Here the CDR3 DNA reads TGTGCCTGGAGTAGTTCCAACGCAGCGGGTGAGCAGTTCTTC.

This clonotype was seen ten or more times. The chain recombines TRBV24-1 with TRBJ2-1; unclear D gene. Germline assignment: CDR1 KGHDR and CDR2 SFDVKD. This CDR3 has 14 amino acids. Trimming left V 6 bases short and J 9 bases short, with 17 bases between. The CDR3 protein is CATSSPYPRTEQFF. CDR3 bases: TGTGCCACCAGTTCCCCCTACCCGAGGACTGAGCAGTTCTTC.

This clonotype has at least ten counts. The V call is TRBV20-1, the J call TRBJ2-5; 9 bases line up with TRBD1. Germline V gene sequence: CDR1 DFQATT, CDR2 SNEGSKA (reference sequence). V dropped 0 bases and J dropped 5; count of bases not matched to a gene: 4. The CDR3 has 14 amino acids. CDR3 amino acids: CSAREWTGVETQYF. CDR3 DNA sequence: TGCAGTGCTAGAGAGTGGACAGGGGTTGAGACCCAGTACTTC.

Only one count was recorded for this clonotype. The chain joins TRBV2 to TRBJ1-5; no clear D. V was trimmed by 4 bases and J by 7 bases, leaving 11 bases between them. The CDR3 consists of 13 residues. CDR1 and CDR2 (germline): SNHLY, FYNNEI. CDR3: CASSGQVKQPQHF. The CDR3 coding sequence is TGTGCCAGCAGTGGGCAAGTCAAACAGCCCCAGCATTTT.

This clonotype has at least ten counts. This chain joins TRBV12-3 or TRBV12-4 and TRBJ1-2, with 9 bases identical to TRBD1. The CDR3 runs 17 residues. Unmatched junction bases numbered 13, after V lost 5 bases and J lost 3 bases. CDR3 loop: CASSPGQGQRADYGYTF. In nucleotides, the CDR3 is TGTGCCAGCAGTCCGGGACAGGGACAAAGGGCGGACTATGGCTACACCTTC.

This clonotype has at least ten counts. The J gene is TRBJ2-3, the V gene TRBV28; TRBD2 agrees at 13 bases. Unmatched junction bases numbered 9, after V lost 5 bases and J lost 4 bases. CDR3 size: 17 residues. Germline V gives CDR1 MDHEN, CDR2 SYDVKM. CDR3 region: CASSPTSGRAWSDTQYF. CDR3 nucleotide sequence: TGTGCCAGCAGTCCCACTAGCGGGAGGGCCTGGTCAGATACGCAGTATTTT. Full variable domain (remainder filled in from reference TRBV28 and TRBJ2-3): DVKVTQSSRYLVKRTGEKVFLECVQDMDHENMFWYRQDPGLGLRLIYFSYDVKMKEKGDIPEGYSVSREKKERFSLILESASTNQTSMYLCASSPTSGRAWSDTQYFGPGTRLTVL.